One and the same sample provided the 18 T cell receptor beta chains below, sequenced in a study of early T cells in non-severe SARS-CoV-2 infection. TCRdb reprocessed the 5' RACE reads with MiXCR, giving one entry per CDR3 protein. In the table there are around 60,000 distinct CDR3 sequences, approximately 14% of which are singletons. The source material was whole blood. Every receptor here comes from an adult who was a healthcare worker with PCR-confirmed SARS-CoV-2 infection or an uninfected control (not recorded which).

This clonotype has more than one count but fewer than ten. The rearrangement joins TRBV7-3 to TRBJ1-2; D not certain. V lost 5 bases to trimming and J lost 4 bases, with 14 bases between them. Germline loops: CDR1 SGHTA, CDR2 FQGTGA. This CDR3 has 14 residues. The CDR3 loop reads CASSRGGLVYGYTF. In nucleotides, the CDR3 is TGTGCCAGCAGCCGGGGAGGACTTGTCTATGGCTACACCTTC.

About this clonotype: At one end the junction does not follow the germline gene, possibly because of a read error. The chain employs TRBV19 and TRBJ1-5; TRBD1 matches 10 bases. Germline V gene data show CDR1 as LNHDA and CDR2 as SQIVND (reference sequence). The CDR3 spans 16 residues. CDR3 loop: CASSWGQGFSNPPQHF. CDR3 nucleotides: TGTGCCAGTAGTTGGGGACAGGGGTTTTCCAATCCGCCCCAGCATTTT.

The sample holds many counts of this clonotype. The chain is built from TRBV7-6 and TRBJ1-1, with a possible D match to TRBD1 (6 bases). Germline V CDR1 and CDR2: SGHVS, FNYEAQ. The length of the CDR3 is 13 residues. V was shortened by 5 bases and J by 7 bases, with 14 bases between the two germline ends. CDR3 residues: CASSRSQGSEAFF. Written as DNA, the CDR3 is TGTGCCAGCAGCAGATCACAGGGTAGTGAAGCTTTCTTT.

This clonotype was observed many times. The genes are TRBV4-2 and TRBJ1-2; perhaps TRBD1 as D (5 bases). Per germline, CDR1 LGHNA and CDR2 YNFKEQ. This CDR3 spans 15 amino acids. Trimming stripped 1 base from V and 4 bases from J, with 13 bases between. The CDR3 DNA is TGTGCCAGCAGCCAAGTAGGAGGGGAGGGCTATGGCTACACCTTC. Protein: CASSQVGGEGYGYTF.

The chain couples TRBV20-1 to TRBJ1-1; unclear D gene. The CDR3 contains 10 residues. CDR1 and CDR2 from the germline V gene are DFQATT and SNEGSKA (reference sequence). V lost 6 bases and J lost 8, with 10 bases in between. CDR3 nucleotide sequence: TGCAGTGCCGGATCATACGAAGCTTTCTTT. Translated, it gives CSAGSYEAFF.

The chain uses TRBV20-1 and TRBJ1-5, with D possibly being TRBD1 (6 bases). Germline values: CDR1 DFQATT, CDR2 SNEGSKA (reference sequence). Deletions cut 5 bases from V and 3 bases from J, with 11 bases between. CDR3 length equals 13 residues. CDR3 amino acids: CSALTGPNQPQHF. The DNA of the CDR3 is TGCAGTGCTCTGACAGGCCCCAATCAGCCCCAGCATTTT.

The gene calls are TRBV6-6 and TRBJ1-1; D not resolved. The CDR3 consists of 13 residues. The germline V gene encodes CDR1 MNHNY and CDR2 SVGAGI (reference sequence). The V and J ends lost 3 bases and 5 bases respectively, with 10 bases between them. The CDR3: CASSYSAGTEAFF. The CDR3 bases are TGTGCCAGCAGTTATTCGGCCGGGACTGAAGCTTTCTTT.

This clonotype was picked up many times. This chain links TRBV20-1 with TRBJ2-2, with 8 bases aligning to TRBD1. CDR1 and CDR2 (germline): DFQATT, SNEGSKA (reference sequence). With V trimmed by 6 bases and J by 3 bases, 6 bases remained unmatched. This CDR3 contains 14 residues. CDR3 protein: CSASTGADTGELFF. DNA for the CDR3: TGCAGTGCGTCGACAGGGGCGGACACCGGGGAGCTGTTTTTT.

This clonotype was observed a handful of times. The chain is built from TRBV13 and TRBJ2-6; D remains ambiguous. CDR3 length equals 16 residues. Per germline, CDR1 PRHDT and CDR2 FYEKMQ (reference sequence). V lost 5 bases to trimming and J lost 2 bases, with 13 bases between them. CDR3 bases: TGTGCCAGCAGCCCGGACGCTAGGACTGGGGCCAACGTCCTGACTTTC. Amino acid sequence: CASSPDARTGANVLTF.

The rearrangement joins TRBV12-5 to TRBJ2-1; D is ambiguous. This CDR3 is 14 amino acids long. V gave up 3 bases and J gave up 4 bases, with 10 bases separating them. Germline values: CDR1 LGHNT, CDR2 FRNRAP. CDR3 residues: CASGFGESYNEQFF. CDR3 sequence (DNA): TGTGCTAGTGGTTTCGGCGAATCGTACAATGAGCAGTTCTTC.

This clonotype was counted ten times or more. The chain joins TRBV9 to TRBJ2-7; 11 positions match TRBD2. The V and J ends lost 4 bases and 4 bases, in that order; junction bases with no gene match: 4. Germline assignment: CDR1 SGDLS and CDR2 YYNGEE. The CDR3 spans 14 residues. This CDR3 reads CASSLAGGPYEQYF. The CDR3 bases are TGTGCCAGCAGCCTAGCGGGGGGACCATACGAGCAGTACTTC.

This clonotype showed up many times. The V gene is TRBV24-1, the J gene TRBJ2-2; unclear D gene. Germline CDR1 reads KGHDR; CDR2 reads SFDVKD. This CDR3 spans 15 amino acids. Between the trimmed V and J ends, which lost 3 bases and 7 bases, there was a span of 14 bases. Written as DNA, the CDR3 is TGTGCCACCAGTGATAACTCTCTCTCGGTCGGGGAGCTGTTTTTT. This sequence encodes CATSDNSLSVGELFF.

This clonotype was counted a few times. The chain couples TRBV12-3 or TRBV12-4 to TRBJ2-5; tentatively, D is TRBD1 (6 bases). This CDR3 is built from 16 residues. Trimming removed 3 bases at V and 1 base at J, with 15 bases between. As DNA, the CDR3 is TGTGCCAGCAGTTTCCCCATCCGGGACACCCAAGAGACCCAGTACTTC. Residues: CASSFPIRDTQETQYF.

The CDR3 DNA sequence: TGTGCCAGCAGCCAAGAAGGAGCTAATGAAAAACTGTTTTTT. It translates to CASSQEGANEKLFF. The chain couples TRBV4-2 to TRBJ1-4, with no clear D. Germline-derived CDR1 and CDR2 are LGHNA and YNFKEQ. The CDR3 covers 14 residues. V lost 0 bases and J lost 3, with 5 bases in between.

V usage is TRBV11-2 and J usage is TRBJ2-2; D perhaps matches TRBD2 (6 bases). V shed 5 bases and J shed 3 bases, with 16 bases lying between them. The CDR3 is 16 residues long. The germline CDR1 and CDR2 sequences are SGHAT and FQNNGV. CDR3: CASSPKGTRDTGELFF. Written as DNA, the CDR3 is TGTGCCAGCAGCCCGAAAGGGACTCGGGACACCGGGGAGCTGTTTTTT.

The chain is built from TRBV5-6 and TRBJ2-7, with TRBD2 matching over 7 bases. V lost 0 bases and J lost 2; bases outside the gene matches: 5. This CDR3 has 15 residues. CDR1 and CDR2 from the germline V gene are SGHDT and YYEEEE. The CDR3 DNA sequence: TGTGCCAGCAGCTTGGGCCTAGCGGTGCCCTACGAGCAGTACTTC. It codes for CASSLGLAVPYEQYF.

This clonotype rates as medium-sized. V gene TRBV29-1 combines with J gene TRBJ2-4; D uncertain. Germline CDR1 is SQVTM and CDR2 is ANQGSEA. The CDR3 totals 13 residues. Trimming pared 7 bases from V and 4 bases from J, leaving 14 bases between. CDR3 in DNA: TGCAGCGCCCAGCAGGTGTCTAAAAACATTCAGTACTTC. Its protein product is CSAQQVSKNIQYF.

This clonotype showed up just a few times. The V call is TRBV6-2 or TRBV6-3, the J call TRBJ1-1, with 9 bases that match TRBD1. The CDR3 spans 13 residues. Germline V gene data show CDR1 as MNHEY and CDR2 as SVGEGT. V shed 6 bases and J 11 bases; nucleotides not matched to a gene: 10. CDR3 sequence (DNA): TGTGCCAGCAGCCCGACAGGGGGGGAAGCTGCTTTCTTT. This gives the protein CASSPTGGEAAFF.